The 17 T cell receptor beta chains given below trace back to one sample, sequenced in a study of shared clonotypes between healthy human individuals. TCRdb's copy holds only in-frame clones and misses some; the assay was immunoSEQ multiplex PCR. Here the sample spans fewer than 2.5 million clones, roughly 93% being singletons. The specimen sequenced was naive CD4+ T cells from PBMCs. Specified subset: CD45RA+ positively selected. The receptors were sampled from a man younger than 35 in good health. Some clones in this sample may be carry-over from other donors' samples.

In nucleotides, the CDR3 is TGTGCCAGCAGTGAAGGTAGGGCAGGGTCTGAAGCTTTCTTT. Encoded protein: CASSEGRAGSEAFF. This rearrangement joins TRBV6-1 to TRBJ1-1; D might be TRBD1 (5 bases). The CDR3 covers 14 residues. V shed 1 base and J shed 6 bases, with 12 bases lying between them. Germline V CDR1 and CDR2: MNHNS, SASEGT.

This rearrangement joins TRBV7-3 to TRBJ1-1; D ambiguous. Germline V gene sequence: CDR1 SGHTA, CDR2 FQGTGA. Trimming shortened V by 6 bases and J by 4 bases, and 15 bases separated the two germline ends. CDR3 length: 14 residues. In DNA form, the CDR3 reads TGTGCCAGCAGTTTAGCTGCGGGGAGCACTGAAGCTTTCTTT. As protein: CASSLAAGSTEAFF.

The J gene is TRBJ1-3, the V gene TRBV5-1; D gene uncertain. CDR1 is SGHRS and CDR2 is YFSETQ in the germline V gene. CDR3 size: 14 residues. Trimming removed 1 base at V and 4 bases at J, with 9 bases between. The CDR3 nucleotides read TGCGCCAGCAGCTTGCCCGGACTGGGAAACACCATATATTTT. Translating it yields CASSLPGLGNTIYF.

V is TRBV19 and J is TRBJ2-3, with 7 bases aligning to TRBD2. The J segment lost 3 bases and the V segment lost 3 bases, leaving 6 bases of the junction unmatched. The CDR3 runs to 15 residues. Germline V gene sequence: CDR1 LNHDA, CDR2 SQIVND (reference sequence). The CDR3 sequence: CASSIRGRETDTQYF. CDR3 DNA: TGTGCCAGTAGTATTCGAGGGAGGGAGACAGATACGCAGTATTTT.

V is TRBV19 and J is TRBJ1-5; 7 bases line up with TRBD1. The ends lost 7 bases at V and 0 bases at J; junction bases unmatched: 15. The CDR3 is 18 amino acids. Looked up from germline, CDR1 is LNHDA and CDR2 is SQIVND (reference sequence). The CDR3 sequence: CASKVQGQIVNSNQPQHF. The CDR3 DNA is TGTGCCAGTAAAGTCCAGGGACAGATAGTAAATAGCAATCAGCCCCAGCATTTT.

CDR3 nucleotide sequence: TGTGCCACCATACGGGCGGCCGGACGGGTCACCATATATTTT. Translation gives CATIRAAGRVTIYF. The rearrangement joins TRBV19 to TRBJ1-3; D unresolved. V shed 10 bases and J shed 9 bases, with 22 bases lying between them. The germline CDR1 and CDR2 sequences are LNHDA and SQIVND (reference sequence). This CDR3 has 14 residues.

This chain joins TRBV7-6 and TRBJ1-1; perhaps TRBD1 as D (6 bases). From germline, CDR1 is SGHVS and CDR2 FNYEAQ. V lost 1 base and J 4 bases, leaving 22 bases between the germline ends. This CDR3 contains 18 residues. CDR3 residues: CASSLVGPRGGLGTEAFF. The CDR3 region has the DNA TGTGCCAGCAGCTTAGTAGGCCCCCGAGGGGGTCTCGGCACTGAAGCTTTCTTT. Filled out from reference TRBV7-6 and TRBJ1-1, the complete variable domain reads GAGVSQSPRYKVTKRGQDVALRCDPISGHVSLYWYRQALGQGPEFLTYFNYEAQQDKSGLPNDRFSAERPEGSISTLTIQRTEQRDSAMYRCASSLVGPRGGLGTEAFFGQGTRLTVV.

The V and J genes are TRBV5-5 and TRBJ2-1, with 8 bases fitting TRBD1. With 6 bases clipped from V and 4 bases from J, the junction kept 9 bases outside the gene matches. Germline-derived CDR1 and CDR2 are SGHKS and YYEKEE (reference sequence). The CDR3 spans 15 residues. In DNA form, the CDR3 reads TGTGCCAGCACCTCACGACAGGGGAAGTACAATGAGCAGTTCTTC. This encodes CASTSRQGKYNEQFF.

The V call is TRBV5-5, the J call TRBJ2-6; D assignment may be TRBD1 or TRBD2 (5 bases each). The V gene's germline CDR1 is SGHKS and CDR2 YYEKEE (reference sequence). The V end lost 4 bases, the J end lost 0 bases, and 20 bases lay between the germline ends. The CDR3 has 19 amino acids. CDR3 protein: CASSNRDPETNSGANVLTF. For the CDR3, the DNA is TGTGCCAGCAGCAATCGGGACCCAGAAACCAACTCTGGGGCCAACGTCCTGACTTTC.

The CDR3 sequence: CASSQTPGPAAVEQYF. The DNA for the CDR3 is TGTGCCAGCAGCCAAACCCCGGGCCCGGCAGCCGTCGAGCAGTACTTC. This chain connects TRBV7-9 to TRBJ2-7; unclear D gene. CDR3 length: 16 amino acids. Germline CDR1 is SEHNR and CDR2 is FQNEAQ (reference sequence). Deletions cut 5 bases from V and 6 bases from J, with 23 bases between.

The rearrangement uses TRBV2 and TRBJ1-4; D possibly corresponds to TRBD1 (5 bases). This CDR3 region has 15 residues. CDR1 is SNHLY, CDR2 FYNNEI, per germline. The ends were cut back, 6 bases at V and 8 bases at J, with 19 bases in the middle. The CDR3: CASREPWTRPEKLFF. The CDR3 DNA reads TGTGCCAGCAGGGAACCTTGGACACGGCCGGAAAAACTGTTTTTT.

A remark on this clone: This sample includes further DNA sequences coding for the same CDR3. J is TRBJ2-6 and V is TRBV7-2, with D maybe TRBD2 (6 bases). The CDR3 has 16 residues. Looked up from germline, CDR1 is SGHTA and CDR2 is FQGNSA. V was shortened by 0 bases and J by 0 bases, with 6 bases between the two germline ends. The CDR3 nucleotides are TGTGCCAGCAGCTTAGCGGGGGGCTCTGGGGCCAACGTCCTGACTTTC. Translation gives CASSLAGGSGANVLTF.

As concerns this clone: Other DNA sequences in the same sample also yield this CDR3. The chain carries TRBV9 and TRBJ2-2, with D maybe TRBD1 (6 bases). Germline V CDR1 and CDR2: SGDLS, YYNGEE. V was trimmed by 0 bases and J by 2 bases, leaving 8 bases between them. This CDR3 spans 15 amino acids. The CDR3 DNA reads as TGTGCCAGCAGCGTAGCTGGGGGCAACACCGGGGAGCTGTTTTTT. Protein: CASSVAGGNTGELFF.

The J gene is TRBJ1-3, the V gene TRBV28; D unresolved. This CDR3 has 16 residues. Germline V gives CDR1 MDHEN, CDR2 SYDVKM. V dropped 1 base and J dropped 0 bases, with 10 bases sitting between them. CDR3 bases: TGTGCCAGCAGTTTATCCCGACCAATCTCTGGAAACACCATATATTTT. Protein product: CASSLSRPISGNTIYF.

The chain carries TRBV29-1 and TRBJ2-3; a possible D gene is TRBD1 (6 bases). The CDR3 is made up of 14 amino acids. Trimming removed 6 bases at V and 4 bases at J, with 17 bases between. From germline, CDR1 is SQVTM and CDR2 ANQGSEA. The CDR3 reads CSVGNRKGADTQYF. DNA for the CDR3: TGCAGCGTCGGGAACCGAAAGGGGGCAGATACGCAGTATTTT.

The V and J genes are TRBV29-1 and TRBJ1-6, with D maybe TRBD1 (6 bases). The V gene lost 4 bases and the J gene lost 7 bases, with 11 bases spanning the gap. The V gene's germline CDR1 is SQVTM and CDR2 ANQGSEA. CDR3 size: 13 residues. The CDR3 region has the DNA TGCAGCGTTGCCCGGACAGTCAATTCACCCCTCCACTTT. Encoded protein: CSVARTVNSPLHF.

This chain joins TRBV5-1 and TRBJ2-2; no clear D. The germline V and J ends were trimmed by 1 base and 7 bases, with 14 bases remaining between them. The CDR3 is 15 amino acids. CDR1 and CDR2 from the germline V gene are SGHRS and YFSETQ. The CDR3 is CASSLMVAPGGELFF. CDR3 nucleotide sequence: TGCGCCAGCAGCTTGATGGTCGCTCCAGGCGGGGAGCTGTTTTTT. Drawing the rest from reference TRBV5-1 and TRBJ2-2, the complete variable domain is KAGVTQTPRYLIKTRGQQVTLSCSPISGHRSVSWYQQTPGQGLQFLFEYFSETQRNKGNFPGRFSGRQFSNSRSEMNVSTLELGDSALYLCASSLMVAPGGELFFGEGSRLTVL.